A selection of T cell receptor beta chains follows, all from one sample in a study of identical twins. TCRdb re-analysed the 5' RACE reads in MiXCR, keeping a single row per CDR3 protein. The sample lists more than 400,000 distinct CDR3 sequences, 12% to 15% occurring once. These data are also associated with another study on yellow fever vaccine responses in identical twins.

Sequencing was performed on CD4+ T cells sorted from blood. The receptors were gathered from a woman aged 18-29 years in good health. CDR3s include the opening cysteine and the closing phenylalanine or tryptophan. D genes are given only for firm matches. The size of a clone is reported for some rows only, either as once, few or many, or as a class for expanded clones.

18,TRBJ2-5,TRBD2,TRBV11-2,-,TGTGCCAGCAGCTTAGAGGCCAGACTAGCGGGGGGCCGAGAGACCCAGTACTTC,CASSLEARLAGGRETQYF
14,TRBJ1-1,-,TRBV11-2,few,TGTGCCAGCAGCACTTCAGAGGGTAACACTGAAGCTTTCTTT,CASSTSEGNTEAFF
17,TRBJ2-3,-,TRBV12-3/TRBV12-4,-,TGTGCCATCAGCCGAGTCCGGGGGAGGCAGTCCACAGATACGCAGTATTTT,CAISRVRGRQSTDTQYF
16,TRBJ2-6,TRBD1,TRBV28,few,TGTGCCAGCAGCGGGACAGGGGACTTTGGGGCCAACGTCCTGACTTTC,CASSGTGDFGANVLTF
15,TRBJ2-3,TRBD2,TRBV20-1,-,TGCAGTGCTAGTCCCAGCGGGAGTAGCACAGATACGCAGTATTTT,CSASPSGSSTDTQYF
15,TRBJ2-3,-,TRBV11-2,-,TGTGCCAGCAGCCCCTGGACGGGAAGGAGGGATACGCAGTATTTT,CASSPWTGRRDTQYF
13,TRBJ2-1,-,TRBV4-2,once,TGTGCCAGCAGCCAAGATGCCGAGCTTGAGCAGTTCTTC,CASSQDAELEQFF
20,TRBJ2-3,TRBD2,TRBV5-1,few,TGCGCCAGCAGCTCCGGACTAGCGGGGGGGCTATCATTGGGCACAGATACGCAGTATTTT,CASSSGLAGGLSLGTDTQYF
14,TRBJ2-3,-,TRBV7-9,few,TGTGCCAGCAGCTTTATGGGTAGCACAGATACGCAGTATTTT,CASSFMGSTDTQYF
15,TRBJ2-3,-,TRBV7-2,-,TGTGCCAGCAGCACCCGGGGCCTACACACCGATACGCAGTATTTT,CASSTRGLHTDTQYF
14,TRBJ1-1,-,TRBV5-5,-,TGTGCCAGCAGCTTGGGGTCCAGGATCCTTGAAGTTTTCTTT,CASSLGSRILEVFF
13,TRBJ2-5,-,TRBV10-3,many,TGTGCCATCAGTGAGAGGGGTTTGGAGACCCAGTACTTC,CAISERGLETQYF
18,TRBJ2-2,TRBD2,TRBV7-6,-,TGTGCCAGCAGCTCCAGACTAGCGGGAGGGCAGGACACCGGGGAGCTGTTTTTT,CASSSRLAGGQDTGELFF
15,TRBJ1-4,TRBD1,TRBV12-3/TRBV12-4,-,TGTGCCAGCAGTCCACACAGGGGGTTGGAGGAAAAACTGTTTTTT,CASSPHRGLEEKLFF
14,TRBJ2-1,-,TRBV12-3/TRBV12-4,few,TGTGCCAGCACTGTTTCCGGCCCGGGGAATGAGCAGTTCTTC,CASTVSGPGNEQFF
15,TRBJ2-1,TRBD2,TRBV7-9,-,TGTGCCAGCATCGAGAAGCGGGAGCTTGGTGGTGAGCAGTTCTTC,CASIEKRELGGEQFF
16,TRBJ2-1,TRBD1,TRBV5-6,few,TGTGCCAGCAGCGCGCGGGACAGGGGTTCCTACAATGAGCAGTTCTTC,CASSARDRGSYNEQFF
16,TRBJ2-4,-,TRBV27,few,TGTGCCAGCAGTAACCTGGACAGTCTGGGCAAAAACATTCAGTACTTC,CASSNLDSLGKNIQYF
14,TRBJ2-2,TRBD1,TRBV25-1,few,TGTGCCAGCAGTTGGACAGGGGGCTCCGGGGAGCTGTTTTTT,CASSWTGGSGELFF
15,TRBJ2-1,TRBD1,TRBV7-2,-,TGTGCCAGCAGCCTAGACAGGGGGCACTACAATGAGCAGTTCTTC,CASSLDRGHYNEQFF
13,TRBJ1-5,-,TRBV7-2,many,TGTGCCAGCAGTTTGGTGAGCAATCAGCCCCAGCATTTT,CASSLVSNQPQHF
17,TRBJ1-3,-,TRBV4-1,-,TGCGCCAGCAGCCAAGATCCGTCCGGGGGGTATGGAAACACCATATATTTT,CASSQDPSGGYGNTIYF
14,TRBJ1-1,-,TRBV20-1,few,TGCAGTGCTAGAGATGACAGGCGGAACACTGAAGCTTTCTTT,CSARDDRRNTEAFF
11,TRBJ2-7,-,TRBV7-9,-,TGTGCCAGCAGCAAACTAGGCGAGCAGTACTTC,CASSKLGEQYF
14,TRBJ2-1,TRBD1,TRBV5-6,few,TGTGCCAGCAGCTTGAAAAACAGGGGGAATGAGCAGTTCTTC,CASSLKNRGNEQFF
13,TRBJ2-2,-,TRBV5-1,many,TGCGCCAGCGCTATCGCGAACACCGGGGAGCTGTTTTTT,CASAIANTGELFF
13,TRBJ2-4,-,TRBV4-1,-,TGCGCCAGCAGCCAACCCCAGGGCGTTGTTCAGTACTTC,CASSQPQGVVQYF
11,TRBJ2-1,-,TRBV5-6,-,TGTGCCAGCAGCGGAGGACGCGAGCAGTTCTTC,CASSGGREQFF
15,TRBJ2-7,-,TRBV27,few,TGTGCCAGCAGTTTATTGCCGACGAGCTCCTACGAGCAGTACTTC,CASSLLPTSSYEQYF
14,TRBJ1-1,-,TRBV10-3,few,TGTGCCATCACAGAGGGCAGGGGGAACACTGAAGCTTTCTTT,CAITEGRGNTEAFF
12,TRBJ2-3,-,TRBV24-1,few,TGTGCCACCAGTGATTACACAGATACGCAGTATTTT,CATSDYTDTQYF
16,TRBJ2-2,-,TRBV5-1,-,TGCGCCAGCAGTCCGAATCAGGGCGGTATGGCCGGGGAGCTGTTTTTT,CASSPNQGGMAGELFF
15,TRBJ2-7,TRBD2,TRBV20-1,few,TGCAGTGCTAGAGATTTGACTAGCGTGTCCTACGAGCAGTACTTC,CSARDLTSVSYEQYF
15,TRBJ1-2,-,TRBV5-1,many,TGCGCCAGCAGCTTGGAAATACAGGCGTGGGATGGCTACACCTTC,CASSLEIQAWDGYTF
13,TRBJ1-2,-,TRBV12-3/TRBV12-4,many,TGTGCCAGCAGTTTCCCGGGATCCTATGGCTACACCTTC,CASSFPGSYGYTF
16,TRBJ1-2,-,TRBV7-9,few,TGTGCCAGCAGCTTCACCGGGATCTTAAACGAGGGGGGCTACACCTTC,CASSFTGILNEGGYTF
12,TRBJ2-3,-,TRBV12-3/TRBV12-4,few,TGTGCCAGCAGTTGGGTCACAGATACGCAGTATTTT,CASSWVTDTQYF
16,TRBJ2-5,TRBD2,TRBV18,-,TGTGCCAGCTCACCACCGGGACTAGCGGCGCAAGAGACCCAGTACTTC,CASSPPGLAAQETQYF
21,TRBJ2-7,-,TRBV6-2/TRBV6-3,few,TGTGCCAGCAGTCACCGGGACAGGCGCACGGGACTAGTGGAAAGCTCCTACGAGCAGTACTTC,CASSHRDRRTGLVESSYEQYF
15,TRBJ2-7,-,TRBV18,few,TGTGCCAGCTCACCGGGGGCGGTGAGCTCCTACGAGCAGTACTTC,CASSPGAVSSYEQYF
15,TRBJ2-5,-,TRBV14,few,TGTGCCAGCAGCCGGGGCGACGGTGTTATGGAGACCCAGTACTTC,CASSRGDGVMETQYF
14,TRBJ2-2,-,TRBV29-1,-,TGCAGCGTTGCACGGGCTGCGAACACCGGGGAGCTGTTTTTT,CSVARAANTGELFF
15,TRBJ2-2,-,TRBV20-1,once,TGCAGTGCTAGTAAAGGGGGGACTAACACCGGGGAGCTGTTTTTT,CSASKGGTNTGELFF
15,TRBJ2-1,TRBD2,TRBV5-1,few,TGCGCCACCGCGCGGGGCGCTAGCGGCTACAATGAGCAGTTCTTC,CATARGASGYNEQFF
19,TRBJ2-4,-,TRBV29-1,many,TGCAGCGTTGCCCGATGGGCGCAGGGAGGGGGCATCGGCAAAAACATTCAGTACTTC,CSVARWAQGGGIGKNIQYF
18,TRBJ2-1,TRBD2,TRBV5-1,-,TGCGCCAGCAGCTTGCTCTCAGGTACAGCGGGAGGGTACAATGAGCAGTTCTTC,CASSLLSGTAGGYNEQFF
13,TRBJ2-3,-,TRBV12-3/TRBV12-4,few,TGTGCCAGCAGCCGTACGACCTCAGATACGCAGTATTTT,CASSRTTSDTQYF
16,TRBJ2-1,TRBD1,TRBV11-2,few,TGTGCCAGCAGGCTGATTAAGGGGGCGACGGAACCTGAGCAGTTCTTC,CASRLIKGATEPEQFF
17,TRBJ2-2,TRBD2,TRBV24-1,-,TGTGCCACCAGTGACTTAACTAGCGGGAGGGCTGGCGGGGAGCTGTTTTTT,CATSDLTSGRAGGELFF
18,TRBJ2-3,TRBD2,TRBV6-1,few,TGTGCCAGCAGAGAACAGATGGGACTAGCGGGGGGCACAGATACGCAGTATTTT,CASREQMGLAGGTDTQYF
11,TRBJ2-5,-,TRBV12-3/TRBV12-4,few,TGTGCCAGCAGTTTGATGGGGACCCAGTACTTC,CASSLMGTQYF
13,TRBJ2-5,TRBD2,TRBV12-3/TRBV12-4,few,TGTGCCAGCAGAACTAGCGGGGAAGAGACCCAGTACTTC,CASRTSGEETQYF